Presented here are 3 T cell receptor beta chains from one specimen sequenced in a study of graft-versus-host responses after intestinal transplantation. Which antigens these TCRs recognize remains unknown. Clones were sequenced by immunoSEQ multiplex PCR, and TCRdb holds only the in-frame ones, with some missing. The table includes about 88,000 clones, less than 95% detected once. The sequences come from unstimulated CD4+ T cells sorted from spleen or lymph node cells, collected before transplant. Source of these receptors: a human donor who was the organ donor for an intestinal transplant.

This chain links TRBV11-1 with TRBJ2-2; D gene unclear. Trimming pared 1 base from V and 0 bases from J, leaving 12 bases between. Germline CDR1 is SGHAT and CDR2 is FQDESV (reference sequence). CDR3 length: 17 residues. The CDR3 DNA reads TGTGCCAGCAGCTTAGTTCCCGCGTTGGCGAACACCGGGGAGCTGTTTTTT. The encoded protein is CASSLVPALANTGELFF.

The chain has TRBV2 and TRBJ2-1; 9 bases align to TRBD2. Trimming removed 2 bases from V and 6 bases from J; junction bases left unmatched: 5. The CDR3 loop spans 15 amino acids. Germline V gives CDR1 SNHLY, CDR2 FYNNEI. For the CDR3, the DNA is TGTGCCAGCAGTGAATCTCGCGGGGGGGCCAATGAGCAGTTCTTC. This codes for CASSESRGGANEQFF.

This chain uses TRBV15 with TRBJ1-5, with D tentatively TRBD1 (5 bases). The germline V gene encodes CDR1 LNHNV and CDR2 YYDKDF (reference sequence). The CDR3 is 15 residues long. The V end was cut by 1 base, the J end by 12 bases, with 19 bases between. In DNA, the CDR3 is TGTGCCACCAGCAGAGGAGGACCGACCCAGGGTAACCAGCATTTT. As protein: CATSRGGPTQGNQHF.